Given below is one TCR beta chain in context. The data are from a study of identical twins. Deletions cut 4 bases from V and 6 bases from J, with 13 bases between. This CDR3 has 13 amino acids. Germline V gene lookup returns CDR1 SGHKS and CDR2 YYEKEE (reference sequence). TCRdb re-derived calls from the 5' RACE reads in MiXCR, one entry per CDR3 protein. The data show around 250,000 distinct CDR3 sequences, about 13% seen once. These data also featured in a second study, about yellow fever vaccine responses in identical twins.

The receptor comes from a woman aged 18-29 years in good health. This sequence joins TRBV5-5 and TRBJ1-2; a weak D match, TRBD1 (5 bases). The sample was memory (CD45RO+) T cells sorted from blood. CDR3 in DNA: TGTGCCAGCAGCCGCGGGACCTCGGATGGCTACACCTTC. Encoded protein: CASSRGTSDGYTF.